The 8 T cell receptor beta chains reported below all come from one sample, sequenced in a study of shared clonotypes between healthy human individuals. Using immunoSEQ multiplex PCR, the repertoire was profiled, and TCRdb retains in-frame clones only, with some absent. This table holds over a million clones, about four fifths found once. The source material was memory CD4+ T cells from PBMCs. Sample subset: CD45RA-negative fraction. The receptors here all came from a man between 18 and 35 years old in good health. Some clones in this sample may be carry-over from other donors' samples.

J is TRBJ2-3 and V is TRBV6-5; perhaps TRBD2 as D (5 bases). Trimming removed 6 bases at V and 5 bases at J, with 15 bases between. Germline V lookup: CDR1 MNHEY, CDR2 SVGAGI. The CDR3 has 14 residues. CDR3 in amino acids: CASRRATRQDTQYF. The CDR3 DNA sequence: TGTGCCAGCAGGCGGGCTACCCGTCAAGATACGCAGTATTTT.

This chain uses TRBV4-1 with TRBJ2-3, with D unclear. The CDR3 sequence is 16 residues long. The V end was cut by 1 base, the J end by 0 bases, with 11 bases between. Germline lookup yields CDR1 MGHRA and CDR2 YSYEKL. The CDR3 region is CASSQALFGSTDTQYF. DNA of the CDR3: TGCGCCAGCAGCCAAGCTCTTTTCGGCAGCACAGATACGCAGTATTTT.

The rearrangement links TRBV2 to TRBJ2-7, with D possibly called TRBD1 or TRBD2 (5 bases each). The CDR3 contains 15 residues. The germline CDR1 and CDR2 sequences are SNHLY and FYNNEI. V lost 0 bases and J lost 3, with 12 bases in between. DNA of the CDR3: TGTGCCAGCAGTGAAGCGAGGGGCGGATACTACGAGCAGTACTTC. Encoded protein: CASSEARGGYYEQYF.

Of note for this clone: Since a much larger clone is just one base distant, this may be a read error. V is TRBV5-1 and J is TRBJ1-6, with TRBD1 matching 8 bases. Per germline, CDR1 SGHRS and CDR2 YFSETQ. The length of the CDR3 is 16 residues. With V trimmed by 0 bases and J by 13 bases, 12 bases remained unmatched. This chain's CDR3 is CASSLADPFAGGPLHF. CDR3 nucleotide sequence: TGCGCCAGCAGCTTGGCCGATCCCTTCGCAGGGGGCCCCCTCCACTTT.

The chain links TRBV30 to TRBJ2-5; D unresolved. The assigned J gene may be wrong: the sequence end matches TRBJ2-7 better. CDR1 is GTSNPN, CDR2 SVGIG, per germline (reference sequence). The CDR3 length is 11 residues. For the CDR3, the DNA is TGTGCCTGGAGTGTTCTACGCGAGCAGTACTTC. Protein product: CAWSVLREQYF.

The rearrangement links TRBV5-6 to TRBJ1-2, with D unresolved. The CDR3 runs to 16 residues. Germline V gene sequence: CDR1 SGHDT, CDR2 YYEEEE. V was trimmed by 0 bases and J by 6 bases, leaving 18 bases between them. As DNA, the CDR3 is TGTGCCAGCAGCTTGGGAACACTAGACGGGCCGAATGGCTACACCTTC. Translating it yields CASSLGTLDGPNGYTF.

The chain uses TRBV28 and TRBJ2-7; a possible D gene is TRBD1 (7 bases). V was shortened by 5 bases and J by 6 bases, with 20 bases between the two germline ends. Per germline, CDR1 MDHEN and CDR2 SYDVKM. The CDR3 covers 15 residues. For the CDR3, the DNA is TGTGCCAGCAGTCCGCAAAGAGGGCAGGGGGGCGAGCAGTACTTC. It translates to CASSPQRGQGGEQYF.

V and J are TRBV18 and TRBJ2-7; D assignment may be TRBD1 or TRBD2 (5 bases each). This CDR3 contains 15 residues. Trimming cost V 3 bases and J 4 bases, with 16 bases left between them. Germline V CDR1 and CDR2: KGHSH, LQKENI. Here the CDR3 reads CASSPEPGPGYEQYF. The DNA for the CDR3 is TGTGCCAGCTCACCTGAACCGGGGCCGGGTTACGAGCAGTACTTC. Full variable domain (remainder filled in from reference TRBV18 and TRBJ2-7): NAGVMQNPRHLVRRRGQEARLRCSPMKGHSHVYWYRQLPEEGLKFMVYLQKENIIDESGMPKERFSAEFPKEGPSILRIQQVVRGDSAAYFCASSPEPGPGYEQYFGPGTRLTVT.